This T cell receptor (beta chain) is drawn from a study of T cell responses to AZD1222 COVID-19 vaccine. The study's findings and limits: Spike-specific TCR breadth and depth grew following two AZD1222 doses.

As regards this clone: Antigen specificity is unknown. Distinct nucleotide sequences in the sample also encode this CDR3.

Trimming cost V 2 bases and J 4 bases; bases outside gene matches: 4. Germline V gives CDR1 SGHRS, CDR2 YFSETQ. The CDR3 spans 15 residues. Produced via immunoSEQ multiplex PCR; TCRdb's table is partial and in-frame only. The table records 200,000 to 250,000 clones, 93% of them present only once. The chain uses TRBV5-1 and TRBJ2-7, with 12 bases identical to TRBD1. The TCR comes from an adult in good health. The sequencing used peripheral blood, collected on day 0 of MenACWY control vaccination. The CDR3: CASSLPGQGAYEQYF. CDR3 DNA: TGCGCCAGCAGCTTACCGGGACAGGGGGCTTACGAGCAGTACTTC.